A selection of T cell receptor beta chains follows, all from one sample in a study of blood T cell repertoires in COVID-19. Libraries were prepared by immunoSEQ multiplex PCR; TCRdb keeps only in-frame clonotypes and omits some of them. This table has roughly 250,000 clones, 70% to 90% appearing once. Material: PBMCs or T cells enriched from blood (not recorded which). These receptors were taken from a woman in her 30s who had recovered from COVID-19. The CDR3 runs from the conserved cysteine through the conserved F or W. A D gene is named only where the DNA matches it firmly. Clone size is given for some rows only: seen once, a few or many times, or a class if the clone is expanded.

-	TRBJ2-7	TRBV13	TRBD1	TGTGCCAGCAGCCGGACAGGGCTCTACGAGCAGTACTTC	CASSRTGLYEQYF
-	TRBJ1-1	TRBV19	TRBD1	TGTGCCAGCCTCGGGACAGAGATGAACACTGAAGCTTTCTTT	CASLGTEMNTEAFF
-	TRBJ1-2	TRBV18	-	TGTGCCAGCTCACCTCTGGGCACCATGGCAGACTATGGCTACACCTTC	CASSPLGTMADYGYTF
few	TRBJ1-1	TRBV6-6	TRBD1	TGTGCCAGCAGCCAAGACAGGGCTGAAGCTTTCTTT	CASSQDRAEAFF
-	TRBJ2-2	TRBV9	TRBD1	TGTGCCAGCAGCGTAGGAGGGATCAGGGGGCCCAACGGGGAGCTGTTTTTT	CASSVGGIRGPNGELFF
-	TRBJ1-1	TRBV18	TRBD1	TGTGCCAGCTCCTTCGGGACAGCAAACACTGAAGCTTTCTTT	CASSFGTANTEAFF
-	TRBJ2-5	TRBV7-2	TRBD1	TGTGCCAGCAGCTTGGGGATTCAGGGCAGGGGGCAAGAGACCCAGTACTTC	CASSLGIQGRGQETQYF
-	TRBJ1-5	TRBV2	-	TGTGCCAGCAGTGATATACAGGTTCAGCCCCAGCATTTT	CASSDIQVQPQHF
-	TRBJ1-2	TRBV5-5	-	TGTGCCAGCAGCTTGAGGGACTTCGGACTCAACTATGGCTACACCTTC	CASSLRDFGLNYGYTF
-	TRBJ1-4	TRBV28	-	TGTGCCAGCAGTTCAGGGGTTGAAAAACTGTTTTTT	CASSSGVEKLFF
once	TRBJ1-4	TRBV9	TRBD1	TGTGCCAGCAGCGCAAGGGACAGGGAGAATGAAAAACTGTTTTTT	CASSARDRENEKLFF
many	TRBJ1-5	TRBV27	-	TGTGCCAGCAGTTTTTATAGCAATCAGCCCCAGCATTTT	CASSFYSNQPQHF
-	TRBJ1-5	TRBV28	-	TGTGCCTGGGGGGGAGAAAGCAGTCAGCCCCAGCATTTT	CAWGGESSQPQHF
few	TRBJ1-1	TRBV7-2	-	TGTGCCAGCGGACCGCCTGGGAGGGTGAGCGCTGAAGCTTTCTTT	CASGPPGRVSAEAFF
few	TRBJ2-3	TRBV27	-	TGTGCCAGCAGTTTGTCCCCCGTGACAGATACGCAGTATTTT	CASSLSPVTDTQYF
-	TRBJ1-1	TRBV5-8	-	TGTGCCAGCAGCGCCACTACAGGGATGGTAGCTTTCTTT	CASSATTGMVAFF
-	TRBJ2-1	TRBV7-9	TRBD2	TGTGCCAGCAGCTTAGTAGCGGGAGCTTACAATGAGCAGTTCTTC	CASSLVAGAYNEQFF
-	TRBJ1-1	TRBV11-3	-	TGTGCCAGCAGCTCTCGGCCGGGGAACACTGAAGCTTTCTTT	CASSSRPGNTEAFF
-	TRBJ1-1	TRBV29-1	TRBD1	TGCAGCGTTGTGACAGGGGCCCTCTGGGCTTTCTTT	CSVVTGALWAFF
-	TRBJ1-2	TRBV29-1	-	TGCAGCGTTGAAAGACACTCCCCCGACTATGGCTACACCTTC	CSVERHSPDYGYTF
-	TRBJ2-7	TRBV28	TRBD1	TGTGCCAGCATGCGTCCGGGACAGGTTTACGAGCAGTACTTC	CASMRPGQVYEQYF
-	TRBJ1-2	TRBV4-1	TRBD1	TGCGCCAGCAGCCAATCCCGACAGGGCCTCTATGGCTACACCTTC	CASSQSRQGLYGYTF
-	TRBJ2-2	TRBV19	-	TGTGCCAGTAGTATCCCAACTATCGGGAGACAAGGACGACCCGGGGAGCTGTTTTTT	CASSIPTIGRQGRPGELFF
-	TRBJ1-5	TRBV7-2	-	TGTGCCAGCAGCTTACGCCTGCAGGATCAGCCCCAGCATTTT	CASSLRLQDQPQHF
-	TRBJ2-1	TRBV14	-	TGTGCCAGCAGCCGCCAACGGGGATTTGTGAATGAGCAGTTCTTC	CASSRQRGFVNEQFF
-	TRBJ2-5	TRBV3-1/TRBV3-2	TRBD2	TGTGCCAGCAGTCGACTAGCCGGGGAAGAGACCCAGTACTTC	CASSRLAGEETQYF
-	TRBJ2-2	TRBV5-4	-	TGTGCCAGCAGCTTCGGGGTGAGGAGTGTAAGGGGGACCGGGGAGCTGTTTTTT	CASSFGVRSVRGTGELFF
-	TRBJ1-2	TRBV24-1	-	TGTGCCACCAGTGATTCGCGCAAGTTTTATGGCTACACCTTC	CATSDSRKFYGYTF
-	TRBJ2-3	TRBV6-4	-	TGTGCCAGCAGCCTCGAGGGAAACACAGATACGCAGTATTTT	CASSLEGNTDTQYF
once	TRBJ2-1	TRBV5-4	-	TGTGCCAGCAGCTTCCCCTTTCTGACAGAAAACAATGAGCAGTTCTTC	CASSFPFLTENNEQFF
few	TRBJ1-2	TRBV19	-	TGTGCCAGTAGTATAGCAACAGGGTCCGGCTACACCTTC	CASSIATGSGYTF
-	TRBJ1-5	TRBV6-5	-	TGTGCCAGCAGTTACTCGTCGGGTCAGCCCCAGCATTTT	CASSYSSGQPQHF
-	TRBJ2-7	TRBV7-9	TRBD1	TGTGCCAGCAGCGTGGGACAGGGGGCGGTCCACGAGCAGTACTTC	CASSVGQGAVHEQYF
-	TRBJ1-4	TRBV5-1	-	TGCGCCAGCGGGCCCGGCAGTGATAATGAAAAACTGTTTTTT	CASGPGSDNEKLFF
-	TRBJ1-2	TRBV10-3	TRBD1	TGTGCCATCAGAGGACAGGGAGGTTCGGATGGCTACACCTTC	CAIRGQGGSDGYTF
-	TRBJ2-2	TRBV6-5	-	TGTGCCAGCAGAACAGGGTTCACCGGGGAGCTGTTTTTT	CASRTGFTGELFF
-	TRBJ2-2	TRBV18	-	TGTGCCAGCTCACCGGGGCCAGCGAACACCGGGGAGCTGTTTTTT	CASSPGPANTGELFF
-	TRBJ2-3	TRBV25-1	-	TGTGCCAGCAGTGAATTTGGAGGAGCTAGCACAGATACGCAGTATTTT	CASSEFGGASTDTQYF
-	TRBJ2-7	TRBV2	TRBD2	TGTGCCAGCGGACTTAGCGGGAGGTTCGAGCAGTACTTC	CASGLSGRFEQYF
-	TRBJ2-5	TRBV5-6	TRBD2	TGTGCCAGCAGCTCGGGGAGCGGGAGGGGACAAGAGACCCAGTACTTC	CASSSGSGRGQETQYF
-	TRBJ2-3	TRBV20-1	-	TGCAGTGCTAGTCGACAGGCCTACACAGATACGCAGTATTTT	CSASRQAYTDTQYF
-	TRBJ1-3	TRBV4-1	TRBD1	TGCGCCAGCAGGGAAGACAGGGTGGTAAACACCATATATTTT	CASREDRVVNTIYF
-	TRBJ1-2	TRBV13	TRBD1	TGTGCCAGCAGCACCCGACAGGGAGCTAACTATGGCTACACCTTC	CASSTRQGANYGYTF
-	TRBJ1-1	TRBV28	TRBD1	TGTGCCAGCAGCCTACCGGGACAGGGTTTCTCGAACACTGAAGCTTTCTTT	CASSLPGQGFSNTEAFF
-	TRBJ2-2	TRBV4-1	TRBD1	TGCGCCAGCAGCCAGCCCAGGGGGCCAACGAACACCGGGGAGCTGTTTTTT	CASSQPRGPTNTGELFF
-	TRBJ2-4	TRBV7-8	TRBD1	TGTGCCAGCAGCTCCGCAGGACAGGGGGACATTCAGTACTTC	CASSSAGQGDIQYF
-	TRBJ2-3	TRBV6-5	-	TGTGCCAGCAGTACTCTGTCTGCAGATACGCAGTATTTT	CASSTLSADTQYF
once	TRBJ2-7	TRBV28	-	TGTGCCAGCAGATCCAGTGCTGGGGCCACCTACGAGCAGTACTTC	CASRSSAGATYEQYF
-	TRBJ2-3	TRBV25-1	TRBD2	TGTGCCAGCAGTGAATTCGGGGGGGGACCCACAGATACGCAGTATTTT	CASSEFGGGPTDTQYF
-	TRBJ1-6	TRBV6-5	-	TGTGCCAGCAGTTTAGGACTGTATTCACCCCTCCACTTT	CASSLGLYSPLHF
-	TRBJ1-4	TRBV11-2	TRBD1	TGTGCCAGCAGCTTATTCCGGACAGGGATAGGGGAAAAACTGTTTTTT	CASSLFRTGIGEKLFF
-	TRBJ2-1	TRBV29-1	-	TGCAGCGCCCTCCCGGGGATCCTGGCGTCCTACAATGAGCAGTTCTTC	CSALPGILASYNEQFF
-	TRBJ1-1	TRBV20-1	-	TGCAGTGCTAGTAGTGGGAAGTTGGGGGGAGCTTTCTTT	CSASSGKLGGAFF
-	TRBJ2-4	TRBV28	-	TGTGCCAGCAGATTAATAAGCGGAGCCAAAAACATTCAGTACTTC	CASRLISGAKNIQYF
-	TRBJ1-6	TRBV9	-	TGTGCCAGCAGCTTTGGGACTGGGCGCAATTCACCCCTCCACTTT	CASSFGTGRNSPLHF
-	TRBJ2-5	TRBV3-1/TRBV3-2	TRBD2	TGTGCCAGCAGCTTAGGGACTAGCGGGGGGTCCTCAGGGACCCAGTACTTC	CASSLGTSGGSSGTQYF
-	TRBJ1-2	TRBV6-6	TRBD1	TGTGCCAGCAGTTGGACAGGGCCTTATGGCTACACCTTC	CASSWTGPYGYTF
-	TRBJ1-5	TRBV27	-	TGTGCCAGCAGTTTATATTCGGCGCCAGGGCCCCAGCATTTT	CASSLYSAPGPQHF
once	TRBJ1-1	TRBV27	TRBD1	TGTGCCAGCAGTTACCAGGGGGCGGTTGAAGCTTTCTTT	CASSYQGAVEAFF
-	TRBJ1-2	TRBV5-6	TRBD1	TGTGCCAGCACCACGACGGGACAGGGGGCGCGCGGCTACACCTTC	CASTTTGQGARGYTF